Included here is one T cell receptor beta chain sequence, with context. Its antigen remains unknown. Read coverage stops 3 residues before the CDR3 terminus; the germline J gene supplies the remainder. The length of the CDR3 is 14 residues. Germline CDR1 and CDR2: SGHTA and FQGNSA. The data belong to a study of T cells in women clearing cervical HPV infection. Study background: Women with histologically confirmed HPV16-related CIN3 or worse, 2 with invasive cancer, served as cases. With HLA typing for only a few women, HLA confounding remains possible.

Dot-blot hybridization genotyped cervical HPV amplified with MY09/MY11 PCR. Study-wide findings and caveats: CIN3+ cases had significantly higher TCR repertoire richness than controls, but evenness did not differ.

Sequencing was performed with immunoSEQ multiplex PCR; in TCRdb, only in-frame clones are kept and a portion is missing. Its clone listing holds tens of thousands of clones. The chain combines TRBV7-2 with TRBJ1-3; D gene ambiguous. Sequencing was performed on blood buffy coat. The sequence was collected from a woman between 18 and 70 years old with a cervical HPV16 infection that either progressed to CIN3+ or cleared (not recorded which). CDR3 DNA (partial): TGTGCCAGCAGCTTATTATCCGGCGGGAGCACT. This encodes CASSLLSGGST. The whole CDR3 sequence is CASSLLSGGSTIYF. Full variable domain (remainder filled in from reference TRBV7-2 and TRBJ1-3): GAGVSQSPSNKVTEKGKDVELRCDPISGHTALYWYRQSLGQGLEFLIYFQGNSAPDKSGLPSDRFSAERTGGSVSTLTIQRTQQEDSAVYLCASSLLSGGSTIYFGEGSWLTVV.